Listed below are T cell receptor beta chains from one sample, sequenced in a study of shared clonotypes between healthy human individuals. Sequencing used immunoSEQ multiplex PCR; TCRdb keeps in-frame clones, though not all of them. The repertoire holds approximately 480,000 clones, with over 60% as singletons. The sample comprised PBMCs. The source of these receptors is a woman between 40 and 50 years old in good health. Some clones in this sample may be carry-over from other donors' samples. The CDR3 runs from the conserved cysteine through the conserved F or W. A D gene is named only where the DNA matches it firmly. Clone size appears in some rows only: once, few, many, or a class for an expanded clone.

D gene	clone size	V gene	J gene	CDR3 protein	CDR3 DNA
-	-	TRBV28	TRBJ2-6	CASRDSDSGANVLTF	TGTGCCAGCAGGGACAGCGACTCTGGGGCCAACGTCCTGACTTTC
-	-	TRBV7-8	TRBJ2-5	CASSPVRPQETQYF	TGTGCCAGCAGCCCAGTAAGGCCCCAAGAGACCCAGTACTTC
TRBD2	-	TRBV4-1	TRBJ2-2	CASNQAGGPVTGELFF	TGCGCCAGCAACCAAGCGGGAGGGCCTGTAACCGGGGAGCTGTTTTTT
-	once	TRBV7-3	TRBJ2-7	CASSLSSDSYEQYF	TGTGCCAGCAGCTTATCGTCAGATTCCTACGAGCAGTACTTC
-	-	TRBV15	TRBJ2-3	CATSRVMTGIEDTQYF	TGTGCCACCAGCAGAGTGATGACCGGGATAGAGGATACGCAGTATTTT
TRBD2	-	TRBV4-3	TRBJ2-1	CASSPNSGRERNEQFF	TGCGCCAGCAGCCCCAATAGCGGGAGGGAGCGCAATGAGCAGTTCTTC
TRBD2	-	TRBV15	TRBJ2-3	CATSERLAGGTDTQYF	TGTGCCACCAGCGAACGACTAGCGGGAGGCACAGATACGCAGTATTTT
-	-	TRBV21-1	TRBJ2-7	CASSKAPYEQYF	TGTGCCAGCAGCAAAGCCCCCTACGAGCAGTACTTC
-	-	TRBV28	TRBJ2-7	CASRLPGGRTHYEQYF	TGCGCCAGCAGGCTGCCCGGCGGAAGGACCCACTACGAGCAGTACTTC
TRBD2	once	TRBV10-3	TRBJ2-1	CATHNSAGGSIEQFF	TGTGCCACCCATAACTCAGCGGGAGGATCCATCGAGCAGTTCTTC
-	-	TRBV7-2	TRBJ1-1	CASSSRAMNTEAFF	TGTGCCAGCAGCTCCAGAGCTATGAACACTGAAGCTTTCTTT
TRBD2	-	TRBV5-6	TRBJ2-7	CASSLEGGRVPPYEQYF	TGTGCCAGCAGCTTGGAGGGCGGGAGGGTCCCTCCCTACGAGCAGTACTTC
-	-	TRBV6-5	TRBJ2-2	CASSKTGELFF	TGTGCCAGCAGTAAGACCGGGGAGCTGTTTTTT
TRBD2	-	TRBV6-4	TRBJ2-1	CASKSTSGSNEQFF	TGTGCCAGCAAGTCGACTAGCGGGAGCAATGAGCAGTTCTTC
-	-	TRBV28	TRBJ2-3	CASSLYLRQGLGNTQYF	TGTGCCAGCAGTTTATATCTGAGGCAGGGGCTCGGAAATACGCAGTATTTT
TRBD2	-	TRBV4-1	TRBJ2-3	CASSQGTSGRTDTQYF	TGCGCCAGCAGCCAAGGGACTAGCGGGAGGACAGATACGCAGTATTTT
-	-	TRBV7-9	TRBJ1-3	CASSSPSHSGNTIYF	TGTGCCAGCAGCTCCCCCTCACACTCTGGAAACACCATATATTTT
-	-	TRBV7-2	TRBJ1-5	CASKYSNQPQHF	TGTGCCAGCAAGTATAGCAATCAGCCCCAGCATTTT
-	-	TRBV27	TRBJ1-2	CASSRGGRLSYGYTF	TGTGCCAGCAGCCGAGGGGGTCGACTGAGCTATGGCTACACCTTC
-	-	TRBV14	TRBJ2-5	CASSQRIRGGETQYF	TGTGCCAGCAGCCAAAGGATCAGAGGAGGGGAGACCCAGTACTTC